Given below is one T cell receptor (beta chain) in context. This CDR3 is built from 13 residues. Germline V gene sequence: CDR1 KGHSH, CDR2 LQKENI. J was trimmed by 5 bases and V by 3 bases; bases with no gene match: 0. Study members were between roughly 18 and 100 years old and lived in over 20 US regions. This sample was included in a study of blood T cell repertoires in COVID-19. Background on the study: COVID-19 samples, acute and convalescent, were from the United States, Italy and Spain.

Profiled with immunoSEQ multiplex PCR; TCRdb holds only in-frame clones, not every one. The repertoire holds approximately 440,000 clones, about 90% seen once, with approximately 0.55% in the top ten. The receptor comes from a man younger than 35 who had recovered from COVID-19. The source material was PBMCs or T cells enriched from blood (not recorded which). This chain uses TRBV18 with TRBJ2-1; the match to TRBD1 covers 8 bases. The DNA for the CDR3 is TGTGCCAGCTCACCGGACAGGGACAATGAGCAGTTCTTC. Its translation is CASSPDRDNEQFF.